Below, 3 T cell receptor beta chains from the same sample are listed, as sequenced in a study of shared clonotypes between healthy human individuals (dated by TCRdb to 2020 to 2022). Libraries were built with the immunoSEQ multiplex PCR assay. TCRdb took over this immuneACCESS table, retaining in-frame rearrangements with V and J assigned. Such tables are incomplete; in checked studies, under half of the missing clones stem from an unresolved V gene, and the remainder is unexplained. For this sample there are 2 million to 2.5 million clones; just over 90% appear just once. Approximately 0.4% of the sample comes from the top ten. The sample consisted of naive CD4+ T cells from PBMCs. The cell subset or site label here, explained by the study, means: CD45RA+ positively selected. These receptors all stem from a man between 18 and 35 years old in good health. Some clones in this sample may be carry-over from other donors' samples.

Details on this clone: The same CDR3 arises from other DNA sequences in this sample as well. The rearrangement joins TRBV9 to TRBJ2-2, with D unclear. Trimming cost V 0 bases and J 7 bases, with 4 bases left between them. This CDR3 spans 12 amino acids. The germline V gene has CDR1 SGDLS and CDR2 YYNGEE. CDR3 loop: CASSVVGGELFF. The CDR3 DNA is TGTGCCAGCAGCGTAGTGGGCGGGGAGCTGTTTTTT.

This clone was seen a handful of times. This rearrangement joins TRBV28 to TRBJ1-1; no firm D call. CDR3 size: 12 residues. The germline CDR1 and CDR2 sequences are MDHEN and SYDVKM. V was trimmed by 7 bases and J by 4 bases, leaving 10 bases between them. CDR3 loop: CASTDRFTEAFF. The CDR3 region has the DNA TGTGCCAGCACGGATCGGTTCACTGAAGCTTTCTTT.

A word on this clone: Other DNA variants within this sample encode the same CDR3. This rearrangement joins TRBV4-2 to TRBJ2-3; TRBD2 matches 7 bases. The germline CDR1 and CDR2 sequences are LGHNA and YNFKEQ. The CDR3 consists of 14 residues. V was pared by 0 bases and J by 3 bases, with 0 bases of the junction left unmatched. The CDR3 sequence is CASSQELATDTQYF. For the CDR3, the DNA is TGTGCCAGCAGCCAAGAACTAGCGACAGATACGCAGTATTTT.